This entry is about one T cell receptor (beta chain). The sample carries other DNA sequences with the same CDR3. Germline assignment: CDR1 SGHTA and CDR2 FQGTGA. Trimming left V 6 bases short and J 2 bases short, with 10 bases between. The CDR3 extends over 14 amino acids. This specimen belongs to a study of blood T cell repertoires in COVID-19. As processed by the authors: Scientists estimated how many nucleated cells there were by amplifying reference gene primers. The table came from immunoSEQ multiplex PCR; TCRdb's copy has only in-frame clones and leaves some out. The V and J calls and clone size come from that table; D and trimming were worked out from the DNA. The profile shows about 320,000 clones, 85% of them singletons.

The sequence was obtained from a woman aged 30 to 39 who had been exposed to COVID-19. The sample taken for sequencing was PBMCs or T cells enriched from blood (not recorded which). The chain has TRBV7-3 and TRBJ2-2; TRBD2 is a possible D gene (6 bases). The CDR3 region is CASSSGGNTGELFF. Written as DNA, the CDR3 is TGTGCCAGCAGTTCCGGGGGTAACACCGGGGAGCTGTTTTTT.